These 13 T cell receptor beta chains share one sample of origin, sequenced in a study of CD8 T cells in ankylosing spondylitis. For these TCRs, the target antigens are not known. Study-level findings and limits: Seemingly distinctive of ankylosing spondylitis blood was a TCR beta motif formed by eight highly homologous variants.

TCRdb independently ran MiXCR on the 5' RACE reads; one entry per CDR3 protein. Among tens of thousands of distinct CDR3 sequences listed, roughly 8.5% were seen once. The sample consisted of blood, either unsorted or a sorted T cell fraction (not recorded which). Receptors were obtained from a male donor with ankylosing spondylitis.

This clonotype was observed a few times. The chain employs TRBV6-1 and TRBJ2-1, with D unresolved. The CDR3 runs 14 residues. The germline CDR1 and CDR2 sequences are MNHNS and SASEGT. The germline V and J ends were trimmed by 8 bases and 8 bases, with 19 bases remaining between them. CDR3 nucleotide sequence: TGTGCCAGCCGCGTTGGTGCACCCGTGGATGAGCAGTTCTTC. Translation gives CASRVGAPVDEQFF.

This clonotype has ten or more counts. This sequence joins TRBV11-3 and TRBJ2-1; the D gene is possibly TRBD1 (5 bases). The CDR3 covers 12 residues. Germline loops: CDR1 SGHNT, CDR2 YENEEA. Trimming removed 6 bases from V and 7 bases from J, with 10 bases in between. CDR3 sequence: CASSNGQNEQFF. In DNA, the CDR3 is TGTGCCAGCAGTAATGGACAAAATGAGCAGTTCTTC.

The CDR3 here is CASAGAAGGNSPLHF. In nucleotides, the CDR3 is TGCGCCAGCGCGGGGGCGGCAGGTGGTAATTCACCCCTCCACTTT. The chain employs TRBV10-2 and TRBJ1-6; the D gene is possibly TRBD1 (6 bases). The CDR3 is 15 residues long. The germline V gene encodes CDR1 WSHSY and CDR2 SAAADI. The germline V and J ends were trimmed by 8 bases and 6 bases, with 17 bases remaining between them.

This clonotype has only a few counts. This chain links TRBV7-9 with TRBJ2-4; D uncertain. Germline V gene sequence: CDR1 SEHNR, CDR2 FQNEAQ (reference sequence). The CDR3 is 13 residues long. V shed 1 base and J shed 8 bases, with 9 bases lying between them. For the CDR3, the DNA is TGTGCCAGCAGCTTAGTTATAGGAGACATTCAGTACTTC. Protein product: CASSLVIGDIQYF. Together with reference TRBV7-9 and TRBJ2-4, the CDR3 gives the full variable domain: DTGVSQNPRHKITKRGQNVTFRCDPISEHNRLYWYRQTLGQGPEFLTYFQNEAQLEKSRLLSDRFSAERPKGSFSTLEIQRTEQGDSAMYLCASSLVIGDIQYFGAGTRLSVL.

This clonotype showed up many times. The chain carries TRBV12-3 or TRBV12-4 and TRBJ2-5; maybe TRBD1 (6 bases). The ends were cut back, 8 bases at V and 0 bases at J, with 7 bases in the middle. The CDR3 spans 12 residues. The CDR3 nucleotides read TGTGCCAGCGGACAGCACCAAGAGACCCAGTACTTC. As protein: CASGQHQETQYF.

This clonotype appeared many times. The CDR3 region is CASSQGQNTEAFF. The CDR3 region has the DNA TGTGCCAGCAGCCAAGGACAGAACACTGAAGCTTTCTTT. The genes are TRBV4-2 and TRBJ1-1; D remains ambiguous. This CDR3 has 13 amino acids. Germline CDR1 is LGHNA and CDR2 is YNFKEQ. Trimming cost V 1 base and J 1 base, with 4 bases left between them.

This clonotype was recorded at least ten times. The V call is TRBV6-5, the J call TRBJ2-3; D not resolved. With 0 bases removed from V and 0 bases from J, the gap between germline ends came to 7 bases. From germline, CDR1 is MNHEY and CDR2 SVGAGI. There are 15 residues in the CDR3. In nucleotides, the CDR3 is TGTGCCAGCAGTTACTCACCGCAGAGCACAGATACGCAGTATTTT. It yields the protein CASSYSPQSTDTQYF.

This clonotype was counted only a few times. The chain recombines TRBV12-3 or TRBV12-4 with TRBJ2-3; D is uncertain. The V end lost 8 bases, the J end lost 2 bases, and 8 bases lay between the germline ends. The CDR3 consists of 12 residues. The chain's CDR3 is CASGLSTDTQYF. The DNA for the CDR3 is TGTGCCAGCGGCCTCTCCACAGATACGCAGTATTTT.

This clonotype was detected only a few times. V and J are TRBV3-1 and TRBJ2-3; 11 bases are shared with TRBD2. Looked up from germline, CDR1 is LGHDT and CDR2 is YNNKEL (reference sequence). This CDR3 comprises 18 residues. With V trimmed by 4 bases and J by 2 bases, 11 bases remained unmatched. CDR3 nucleotides: TGTGCCAGCAGCCGATACGGGACTAGCGGACAGAACACAGATACGCAGTATTTT. Encoded protein: CASSRYGTSGQNTDTQYF.

J is TRBJ2-5 and V is TRBV9; D remains unclear. Germline CDR1 reads SGDLS; CDR2 reads YYNGEE. CDR3 length: 14 residues. Trimming took off 4 bases at V and 3 bases at J, with 13 bases between the two ends. CDR3 sequence (DNA): TGTGCCAGCAGCATCCCGGACGGTGAAGAGACCCAGTACTTC. The encoded protein is CASSIPDGEETQYF.

This clonotype turned up a few times. The CDR3 nucleotides read TGTGCCAGCAGCCCAAGCGGGAGGAATGAGCAGTTCTTC. It codes for CASSPSGRNEQFF. The chain is built from TRBV11-2 and TRBJ2-1; 9 bases are a match to TRBD2. Germline loops: CDR1 SGHAT, CDR2 FQNNGV. Germline trimming cut 5 bases from V and 7 bases from J; bases unmatched to any gene: 3. This CDR3 contains 13 residues. Full variable domain (remainder filled in from reference TRBV11-2 and TRBJ2-1): EAGVAQSPRYKIIEKRQSVAFWCNPISGHATLYWYQQILGQGPKLLIQFQNNGVVDDSQLPKDRFSAERLKGVDSTLKIQPAKLEDSAVYLCASSPSGRNEQFFGPGTRLTVL.

This clonotype was counted at least ten times. The chain recombines TRBV12-3 or TRBV12-4 with TRBJ2-1, with no clear D. The CDR3 totals 17 residues. Between the trimmed V and J ends, which lost 4 bases and 2 bases, there was a span of 18 bases. CDR3 amino acids: CASSSPSAPWPYNEQFF. CDR3 sequence (DNA): TGTGCCAGCAGTTCCCCCAGCGCCCCTTGGCCCTACAATGAGCAGTTCTTC.

In this sample, this clonotype turned up once. This sequence joins TRBV19 and TRBJ2-1, with unresolved D. CDR3 size: 15 residues. The V gene lost 3 bases and the J gene lost 7 bases, with 16 bases spanning the gap. Germline CDR1 reads LNHDA; CDR2 reads SQIVND (reference sequence). CDR3 region: CASSIGPYRANEQFF. In DNA, the CDR3 is TGTGCCAGTAGTATCGGCCCTTACCGGGCAAATGAGCAGTTCTTC.